The 30 T cell receptor beta chains presented below share a single source sample, sequenced in a study of naive and memory T cell subsets. The SP2 primer and nested alpha and beta constant region primers amplified ligated cDNA in four rounds. TCRdb re-called the 5' RACE reads with MiXCR, one entry per CDR3 protein. Of 32,000 or so distinct CDR3 sequences detected, around 17% appear once; the ten largest clones hold about 2.4%. TCR cDNA received a 3' ligated oligonucleotide that carried a UMI. The receptors shown here come from a female donor in good health.

The chain recombines TRBV5-6 with TRBJ2-7, with D perhaps being TRBD1 or TRBD2 (5 bases each). The CDR3 covers 15 residues. Germline CDR1 and CDR2: SGHDT and YYEEEE. V lost 6 bases and J lost 1, with 17 bases in between. CDR3 amino acids: CASIKAGALSYEQYF. CDR3 nucleotides: TGTGCCAGCATTAAGGCCGGGGCCTTATCCTACGAGCAGTACTTC.

This clonotype was seen repeatedly, ten times or more. The rearrangement uses TRBV29-1 and TRBJ2-4; D possibly matches TRBD1 or TRBD2 (5 bases each). The CDR3 extends over 15 amino acids. V dropped 1 base and J dropped 1 base, with 11 bases sitting between them. Per the germline V gene, CDR1 is SQVTM and CDR2 is ANQGSEA. The CDR3 nucleotides are TGCAGCGTTGAAGGAGGGGAGTTGGCCAAAAACATTCAGTACTTC. Residues: CSVEGGELAKNIQYF.

This clonotype was recorded many times. The V and J genes are TRBV24-1 and TRBJ2-2; weak D call: TRBD2 (6 bases). The germline gives CDR1 KGHDR, CDR2 SFDVKD. The CDR3 sequence is 13 residues long. V was shortened by 5 bases and J by 6 bases, with 9 bases between the two germline ends. CDR3 nucleotides: TGTGCCACCAGTGCCGGGAGCCCCGGGGAGCTGTTTTTT. Encoded protein: CATSAGSPGELFF.

This clonotype was observed many times. The V and J genes are TRBV29-1 and TRBJ1-1; 7 bases are shared with TRBD1. Trimming took 6 bases from V and 0 from J; bases not matched to a gene: 4. This CDR3 has 13 residues. In germline, CDR1 is SQVTM, CDR2 ANQGSEA. The CDR3 reads CSVETGMNTEAFF. The CDR3 DNA is TGCAGCGTGGAGACAGGGATGAACACTGAAGCTTTCTTT.

This clonotype showed up just a few times. The chain recombines TRBV6-5 with TRBJ1-1; TRBD1 is a possible D gene (5 bases). The germline gives CDR1 MNHEY, CDR2 SVGAGI. The CDR3 sequence is 14 residues long. Trimming removed 5 bases from V and 7 bases from J, with 17 bases in between. This chain's CDR3 is CASSTVGGIYEAFF. The CDR3 region has the DNA TGTGCCAGCAGTACCGTCGGGGGAATATATGAAGCTTTCTTT.

The chain combines TRBV7-9 with TRBJ1-2; the D is unclear. The CDR3 is made up of 14 amino acids. V was clipped by 5 bases and J by 7 bases, with 17 bases between them. Germline lookup yields CDR1 SEHNR and CDR2 FQNEAQ (reference sequence). Here the CDR3 DNA reads TGTGCCAGCAGCCCCCGGGGAACAACCGGTGGCTACACCTTC. Protein sequence: CASSPRGTTGGYTF.

This clonotype was counted a few times. The chain links TRBV5-1 to TRBJ1-1, with D unresolved. The ends were cut back, 0 bases at V and 5 bases at J, with 11 bases in the middle. There are 14 residues in the CDR3. From germline, CDR1 is SGHRS and CDR2 YFSETQ. The CDR3 coding sequence is TGCGCCAGCAGCTTGGAGGGAGTATTGACTGAAGCTTTCTTT. Translating gives CASSLEGVLTEAFF.

The chain recombines TRBV24-1 with TRBJ1-3, with D possibly matching TRBD1 (5 bases). CDR3 length: 18 residues. V lost 4 bases, J lost 1 base, and 19 bases lay in between. CDR1 is KGHDR and CDR2 is SFDVKD in the germline V gene. The CDR3 sequence: CATSEPKTNEGSGNTIYF. The CDR3 DNA reads as TGTGCCACCAGTGAACCCAAGACCAACGAGGGGTCTGGAAACACCATATATTTT.

This clonotype was observed at least ten times. This chain uses TRBV29-1 with TRBJ2-7, with a tentative D call TRBD1 (6 bases). Germline values: CDR1 SQVTM, CDR2 ANQGSEA. Trimming took off 7 bases at V and 2 bases at J, with 18 bases between the two ends. This CDR3 is built from 14 residues. The CDR3 region has the DNA TGCAGCGCCAGGAGCGACAGGCCGGCCTACGAGCAGTACTTC. Protein product: CSARSDRPAYEQYF.

This clonotype was counted ten times or more. The rearrangement joins TRBV6-5 to TRBJ1-6; D perhaps matches TRBD1 (6 bases). The length of the CDR3 is 15 residues. Trimming stripped 6 bases from V and 9 bases from J, with 18 bases between. Germline CDR1 is MNHEY and CDR2 is SVGAGI. In DNA form, the CDR3 reads TGTGCCAGCAGGCCCACAGGGCCCGATGGTTCACCCCTCCACTTT. Translation: CASRPTGPDGSPLHF.

This clonotype was counted ten times or more. V and J are TRBV12-3 or TRBV12-4 and TRBJ1-1; tentative D call: TRBD1 (6 bases). V was pared by 7 bases and J by 4 bases, with 16 bases between. CDR3 size: 14 residues. Here the CDR3 reads CASTVQGGGTEAFF. The CDR3 DNA sequence: TGTGCCAGCACGGTACAGGGTGGGGGCACTGAAGCTTTCTTT.

In this sample, this clonotype turned up a few times. This chain uses TRBV9 with TRBJ1-2; D not certain. The CDR3 contains 13 residues. Germline CDR1 is SGDLS and CDR2 is YYNGEE. V gave up 0 bases and J gave up 0 bases, with 3 bases separating them. CDR3 DNA: TGTGCCAGCAGCGTAGCGGCTAACTATGGCTACACCTTC. Its translation is CASSVAANYGYTF.

This clonotype was observed a handful of times. V usage is TRBV10-3 and J usage is TRBJ2-5; 9 bases agree with TRBD1. This CDR3 is built from 15 residues. The junction had 6 bases not matched to a gene; V was cut back by 6 bases and J by 1 base. CDR1 ENHRY and CDR2 SYGVKD come from the germline V gene. The chain's CDR3 is CAIRGTGWPQETQYF. The CDR3 DNA reads TGTGCCATCAGGGGGACAGGGTGGCCCCAAGAGACCCAGTACTTC.

This clonotype was counted only a few times. The rearrangement uses TRBV5-1 and TRBJ1-5; D is unresolved. CDR1 and CDR2 (germline): SGHRS, YFSETQ. V was trimmed by 4 bases and J by 7 bases, leaving 15 bases between them. The CDR3 is 14 amino acids. The CDR3 is CASSPMDHRQPQHF. In DNA, the CDR3 is TGCGCCAGCAGCCCAATGGACCATAGGCAGCCCCAGCATTTT.

This clonotype was seen many times. The rearrangement uses TRBV7-2 and TRBJ1-5; D unresolved. The CDR3 has 15 residues. V lost 6 bases and J 3 bases, leaving 15 bases between the germline ends. From germline, CDR1 is SGHTA and CDR2 FQGNSA. The CDR3 loop is CASRPQKGINQPQHF. CDR3 nucleotides: TGTGCCAGCAGACCTCAAAAGGGTATCAATCAGCCCCAGCATTTT.

This clonotype was detected ten times or more. The rearrangement joins TRBV6-5 to TRBJ2-1; tentatively, D is TRBD2 (5 bases). This CDR3 comprises 16 residues. V lost 7 bases and J 0 bases, leaving 16 bases between the germline ends. Germline CDR1 MNHEY, CDR2 SVGAGI. The CDR3 coding sequence is TGTGCCAGCAACAAGCTCGGGGTCAGCTCCTACAATGAGCAGTTCTTC. It translates to CASNKLGVSSYNEQFF.

This clonotype is medium-sized in the sample. Here the CDR3 reads CASRDSSGNTIYF. The CDR3 region has the DNA TGTGCCAGCAGGGACAGCTCTGGAAACACCATATATTTT. V gene TRBV6-5 combines with J gene TRBJ1-3; D is possibly TRBD1 (6 bases). The germline gives CDR1 MNHEY, CDR2 SVGAGI. Between the trimmed V and J ends, which lost 6 bases and 0 bases, there was a span of 6 bases. The CDR3 has 13 residues.

This clonotype was detected a few times. The V call is TRBV10-3, the J call TRBJ2-5; 7 bases are shared with TRBD2. With V trimmed by 8 bases and J by 5 bases, 5 bases remained unmatched. There are 12 residues in the CDR3. Germline CDR1 and CDR2: ENHRY and SYGVKD. CDR3 coding DNA: TGTGCCATCTCCGGGGGGAAGGAGACCCAGTACTTC. It translates to CAISGGKETQYF.

By sample fraction, this clonotype is medium-sized (0.01 to 0.1%). The V and J genes are TRBV28 and TRBJ2-4; TRBD1 agrees at 8 bases. Looked up from germline, CDR1 is MDHEN and CDR2 is SYDVKM. V was clipped by 7 bases and J by 1 base; unmatched bases: 6. The CDR3 has 15 residues. CDR3 nucleotides: TGTGCCAGCAATCCAGGGGGCTTGGCCAAAAACATTCAGTACTTC. This codes for CASNPGGLAKNIQYF.

For this clonotype: A read error may produce the germline difference seen at one junction end. V and J are TRBV6-5 and TRBJ1-2; 10 bases match TRBD1. The CDR3 extends over 15 amino acids. In germline, CDR1 is MNHEY, CDR2 SVGAGI. As DNA, the CDR3 is TGTGCCAGCAGTTACTCCGGGACAGGGGACTATGGCGACACCTTC. It translates to CASSYSGTGDYGDTF.

V is TRBV20-1 and J is TRBJ1-5, with D possibly matching TRBD1 (5 bases). The length of the CDR3 is 14 residues. V dropped 3 bases and J dropped 0 bases, with 9 bases sitting between them. Per the germline V gene, CDR1 is DFQATT and CDR2 is SNEGSKA (reference sequence). CDR3 nucleotides: TGCAGTGCTAGCGCGGGGGTTAGCAATCAGCCCCAGCATTTT. Translating gives CSASAGVSNQPQHF.

In this sample, this clonotype is medium-sized. J is TRBJ2-3 and V is TRBV6-4; D not resolved. The CDR3 length is 16 residues. The germline V gene has CDR1 MRHNA and CDR2 SNTAGT. The ends were cut back, 0 bases at V and 1 base at J, with 11 bases in the middle. This CDR3 reads CASSDSIDGGTDTQYF. Here the CDR3 DNA reads TGTGCCAGCAGTGACTCCATAGACGGAGGCACAGATACGCAGTATTTT.

This clonotype was seen at least ten times. The V and J genes are TRBV29-1 and TRBJ1-1; D possibly corresponds to TRBD1 (6 bases). Trimming left V 7 bases short and J 6 bases short, with 9 bases between. This CDR3 contains 10 residues. Germline CDR1 is SQVTM and CDR2 is ANQGSEA. As DNA, the CDR3 is TGCAGCGCCAGGGGTGCTGAAGCTTTCTTT. Its protein product is CSARGAEAFF.

This clonotype was counted ten times or more. A much larger clone lies a single base off, so this may be a read error. This chain links TRBV11-3 with TRBJ2-5; possible D gene TRBD1, 5 bases. Deletions cut 3 bases from V and 2 bases from J, with 7 bases between. The CDR3 spans 13 residues. CDR1 is SGHNT and CDR2 is YENEEA in the germline V gene. CDR3 amino acids: CASSFTGQETQYF. The CDR3 coding sequence is TGTGCCAGCAGCTTTACAGGACAAGAGACCCAGTACTTC.

The gene calls are TRBV29-1 and TRBJ2-7; maybe TRBD1 (6 bases). Germline CDR1 reads SQVTM; CDR2 reads ANQGSEA. Trimming shortened V by 6 bases and J by 6 bases, and 18 bases separated the two germline ends. CDR3 length equals 13 residues. CDR3 in amino acids: CSVNTGTVGEQYF. The CDR3 DNA is TGCAGCGTCAACACAGGGACCGTCGGCGAGCAGTACTTC.

A few counts support this clonotype. One junction end disagrees with the germline gene, perhaps due to a read error. The gene calls are TRBV13 and TRBJ1-2; TRBD1 is a possible D gene (6 bases). The CDR3 extends over 14 amino acids. Germline CDR1 is PRHDT and CDR2 is FYEKMQ (reference sequence). The CDR3 here is CASSSRTALYGDTF. CDR3 DNA: TGTGCCAGCAGCTCAAGGACAGCCCTTTATGGCGACACCTTC.

This clonotype was counted between two and nine times. This chain joins TRBV10-3 and TRBJ2-1, with 10 bases identical to TRBD1. Germline-derived CDR1 and CDR2 are ENHRY and SYGVKD. This CDR3 is built from 14 residues. J was trimmed by 3 bases and V by 8 bases; bases with no gene match: 4. CDR3 sequence: CAIGGDRGYNEQFF. CDR3 sequence (DNA): TGTGCCATCGGGGGGGACAGGGGCTACAATGAGCAGTTCTTC.

The chain links TRBV6-4 to TRBJ1-1; possible D gene TRBD1, 6 bases. Trimming removed 2 bases from V and 10 bases from J, with 8 bases in between. The germline V gene has CDR1 MRHNA and CDR2 SNTAGT. The CDR3 extends over 11 amino acids. The CDR3 here is CASSDQGRAFF. CDR3 in DNA: TGTGCCAGCAGTGACCAGGGGCGAGCTTTCTTT.

In its sample, this clonotype was seen a few times. Here the CDR3 reads CATSEPGQYIQYF. CDR3 bases: TGTGCCACCAGCGAACCGGGACAGTACATTCAGTACTTC. The chain carries TRBV15 and TRBJ2-4; 7 bases align to TRBD1. CDR3 size: 13 residues. V shed 5 bases, J shed 8 bases, and the junction held 6 bases outside the gene matches. CDR1 and CDR2 from the germline V gene are LNHNV and YYDKDF (reference sequence).

The rearrangement joins TRBV6-6 to TRBJ1-1, with TRBD1 matching 8 bases. Germline assignment: CDR1 MNHNY and CDR2 SVGAGI (reference sequence). The CDR3 is 15 residues long. J was trimmed by 8 bases and V by 0 bases; bases with no gene match: 8. Here the CDR3 reads CASSYSRTGRSEAFF. The CDR3, as DNA: TGTGCCAGCAGTTACTCGCGGACAGGGAGGTCCGAAGCTTTCTTT.